The 25 T cell receptor beta chains given below trace back to one sample, sequenced in a study of CXCR3-negative and CXCR3-positive naive CD8 T cells. These receptors are not linked to any known antigen. The TRB libraries of cDNA were built by UMI-labeled 5' RACE. Each CDR3 protein gets one entry in TCRdb, which reprocessed the 5' RACE reads and gives no DNA. This table lists over 70,000 distinct CDR3 sequences. Findings of the study overall: CXCR3-negative naive cells had less hydrophobic TRB CDR3s than did CXCR3-positive naive cells.

The sequenced sample consisted of naive CXCR3+ CD8+ T cells from blood. Documented subset: CD45RO-CCR7+CD27+CD95- naive CD8+ T cells expressing CXCR3 (TNR3+). These receptors were obtained from a human donor in good health. Some clones in this sample may be carry-over from other donors' samples.

The genes are TRBV12-3 or TRBV12-4 and TRBJ1-1; TCRdb's D call of TRBD1 is untestable without DNA. The CDR3 contains 13 residues. This chain's CDR3 is CASSEGGFTEAFF.

V gene TRBV5-1 combines with J gene TRBJ2-5. Germline lookup yields CDR1 SGHRS and CDR2 YFSETQ. The CDR3 contains 11 residues. CDR3 loop: CASSLQETQYF.

V usage is TRBV6-5 and J usage is TRBJ1-5. The CDR3 is made up of 14 amino acids. Per germline, CDR1 MNHEY and CDR2 SVGAGI. The CDR3 spells CASSSGLGNQPQHF.

This sequence joins TRBV29-1 and TRBJ2-5. The CDR3 sequence is 12 residues long. The germline V gene has CDR1 SQVTM and CDR2 ANQGSEA. Here the CDR3 reads CSVEPGEETQYF.

The CDR3 loop is CATSDLSEQYF. This chain uses TRBV24-1 with TRBJ2-7. Germline assignment: CDR1 KGHDR and CDR2 SFDVKD. The length of the CDR3 is 11 residues.

The chain combines TRBV28 with TRBJ1-1; no DNA is available, so the TRBD1 call from TCRdb remains unchecked. The V gene's germline CDR1 is MDHEN and CDR2 SYDVKM. The CDR3 spans 17 residues. CDR3 sequence: CASSQDRDRVGNTEAFF.

V and J are TRBV9 and TRBJ2-1; TCRdb reports TRBD2, a call that lacks DNA to check it against. This CDR3 comprises 16 residues. Germline V gene data show CDR1 as SGDLS and CDR2 as YYNGEE. The CDR3 sequence: CASSVEVLAGGGEQFF. Variable domain in full (rest from reference TRBV9 and TRBJ2-1): DSGVTQTPKHLITATGQRVTLRCSPRSGDLSVYWYQQSLDQGLQFLIQYYNGEERAKGNILERFSAQQFPDLHSELNLSSLELGDSALYFCASSVEVLAGGGEQFFGPGTRLTVL.

The V call is TRBV14, the J call TRBJ1-2; TCRdb gives TRBD1 as the D gene, but with no DNA this cannot be confirmed. Per germline, CDR1 SGHDN and CDR2 FVKESK. The CDR3 spans 16 residues. The CDR3: CASSLTGTEHFYGYTF.

V and J are TRBV28 and TRBJ2-3; the D gene TCRdb calls, TRBD1, cannot be checked with no DNA. Germline CDR1 MDHEN, CDR2 SYDVKM. This CDR3 comprises 15 residues. CDR3 loop: CASSLVGQVADTQYF.

The chain employs TRBV28 and TRBJ2-1; the TCRdb call, TRBD2, lacks DNA for checking. The CDR3 has 16 residues. Germline V lookup: CDR1 MDHEN, CDR2 SYDVKM. CDR3 sequence reads: CASSSQQGGYRNEQFF.

The chain links TRBV3-1 to TRBJ2-1; lacking DNA, the TRBD1 call made by TCRdb goes unchecked. CDR3 length: 17 residues. The germline gives CDR1 LGHDT, CDR2 YNNKEL (reference sequence). The CDR3 loop is CASSQEQGANLYNEQFF.

This sequence joins TRBV7-9 and TRBJ2-1; TCRdb names TRBD1, which stays unverified in the absence of DNA. Germline CDR1 is SEHNR and CDR2 is FQNEAQ (reference sequence). This CDR3 has 11 residues. CDR3 loop: CASGGGNEQFF.

The chain is built from TRBV28 and TRBJ2-1; the D call of TRBD2 rests on TCRdb alone, since no DNA is present to check it. This CDR3 is 15 amino acids long. CDR1 MDHEN and CDR2 SYDVKM come from the germline V gene. The CDR3 sequence: CASSLTISRWNEQFF.

J is TRBJ2-7 and V is TRBV15; TCRdb selects TRBD1, and the lack of DNA leaves this call unchecked. The CDR3 extends over 15 amino acids. Germline assignment: CDR1 LNHNV and CDR2 YYDKDF (reference sequence). This chain's CDR3 is CATSRPGQEPYEQYF.

This chain links TRBV20-1 with TRBJ1-5. The CDR3 has 15 amino acids. The V gene's germline CDR1 is DFQATT and CDR2 SNEGSKA (reference sequence). The CDR3 sequence: CSARNSDTGSEPQHF.

V gene TRBV27 combines with J gene TRBJ2-7; without DNA, the TCRdb call of TRBD1 cannot be checked. Germline V lookup: CDR1 MNHEY, CDR2 SMNVEV (reference sequence). This CDR3 spans 15 amino acids. The chain's CDR3 is CASRTRHQGLLEQYF.

The genes are TRBV12-3 or TRBV12-4 and TRBJ2-7; TCRdb's D call of TRBD1 is untestable without DNA. The CDR3 is made up of 12 amino acids. This CDR3 is CASSSTRQGEYF.

The chain employs TRBV20-1 and TRBJ1-5; checking the TCRdb D call of TRBD1 is not possible without DNA. The CDR3 covers 14 residues. Per the germline V gene, CDR1 is DFQATT and CDR2 is SNEGSKA (reference sequence). CDR3 in amino acids: CSAIRDTDYQPQHF.

This chain joins TRBV28 and TRBJ2-7; TCRdb selects TRBD1, and the lack of DNA leaves this call unchecked. Per the germline V gene, CDR1 is MDHEN and CDR2 is SYDVKM. The CDR3 covers 14 residues. The CDR3 spells CASSFTGGRDEQYF. Supplemented by reference TRBV28 and TRBJ2-7, the full variable domain reads DVKVTQSSRYLVKRTGEKVFLECVQDMDHENMFWYRQDPGLGLRLIYFSYDVKMKEKGDIPEGYSVSREKKERFSLILESASTNQTSMYLCASSFTGGRDEQYFGPGTRLTVT.

The genes are TRBV14 and TRBJ1-4. CDR3 length: 13 residues. From germline, CDR1 is SGHDN and CDR2 FVKESK. The CDR3 protein is CASSQTGWVGLFF.

V and J are TRBV7-8 and TRBJ1-1. This CDR3 is built from 14 residues. Germline CDR1 is SGHVS and CDR2 is FQNEAQ. The CDR3 sequence: CASSHTEPNTEAFF. Together with reference TRBV7-8 and TRBJ1-1, the CDR3 gives the full variable domain: GAGVSQSPRYKVAKRGQDVALRCDPISGHVSLFWYQQALGQGPEFLTYFQNEAQLDKSGLPSDRFFAERPEGSVSTLKIQRTQQEDSAVYLCASSHTEPNTEAFFGQGTRLTVV.

This sequence joins TRBV30 and TRBJ2-2. The CDR3 has 13 amino acids. Looked up from germline, CDR1 is GTSNPN and CDR2 is SVGIG (reference sequence). This CDR3 is CAWSVGDTGELFF.

The rearrangement links TRBV23-1 to TRBJ2-5; the TCRdb call, TRBD1, lacks DNA for checking. TRBV23-1 is identified as an open reading frame with a role that is uncertain. The CDR3 consists of 17 residues. The CDR3: CASSQSKWGGSGETQYF.

The gene calls are TRBV15 and TRBJ2-3. The CDR3 sequence is 13 residues long. Germline V gene sequence: CDR1 LNHNV, CDR2 YYDKDF (reference sequence). The CDR3 loop reads CATSRRYTDTQYF.

The chain links TRBV20-1 to TRBJ1-2. Germline CDR1 reads DFQATT; CDR2 reads SNEGSKA (reference sequence). The CDR3 is 14 residues long. The chain's CDR3 is CSTNHNVARYGYTF.